This T cell receptor (beta chain) came from a study of OX40 agonist ivuxolimab in advanced cancers. Libraries were prepared by immunoSEQ multiplex PCR; TCRdb keeps only in-frame clonotypes and omits some of them. The data contain more than 65,000 clones, 90% of them singletons. Exclusion of a patient followed from autoimmune disease history or systemic immunosuppression. Cycle 7 day 1, cycle 4 day 1, and baseline were the timepoints at which blood was sampled. This sample comprised CD4+ or CD8+ T cells sorted from blood, obtained in a trial of the OX40 agonist ivuxolimab. The TCR comes from an adult with an advanced solid tumor such as melanoma, head and neck, liver or kidney cancer.

The CDR3 spells CARSLVGLGSPEGARNEQFF. The CDR3, as DNA: TGTGCCAGAAGCTTGGTGGGACTTGGATCCCCGGAGGGGGCTCGAAATGAGCAGTTCTTC. The chain uses TRBV5-3 and TRBJ2-1; D is possibly TRBD1 (7 bases). TRBV5-3 is reported as an ORF; its role is uncertain. The V and J ends lost 0 bases and 7 bases respectively, with 29 bases between them. The CDR3 covers 20 residues.